This T cell receptor (beta chain) was sequenced in a study of cytomegalovirus exposure and HLA in healthy donors. Overall study findings and caveats: Rates of TCR association differed by HLA locus in a later analysis, with DRB1 highest and HLA-C lowest.

This CDR3 is built from 14 residues. V dropped 6 bases and J dropped 2; count of bases not matched to a gene: 6. Germline V CDR1 and CDR2: SNHLY, FYNNEI. Though probably carrying unrecorded immune exposures, donors were nominally healthy at sampling. This clone was recorded a few times. What it binds is not known. The PCR used 60 Vbeta and 13 Jbeta primers. Libraries were prepared by immunoSEQ multiplex PCR; TCRdb keeps only in-frame clonotypes and omits some of them. The sample has just over 200,000 clones; under 70% are singletons. The chain combines TRBV2 with TRBJ2-7; 8 nucleotides align to TRBD1. This receptor was taken from a man in his forties in good health and CMV-seropositive. The sequenced sample consisted of PBMCs. The chain's CDR3 is CASRVLDRAYEQYF. The CDR3 DNA reads TGTGCCAGCAGGGTCTTGGACAGGGCCTACGAGCAGTACTTC.